Sequencing of this TCR beta chain was carried out in a study of CXCR3-negative and CXCR3-positive naive CD8 T cells. Study at large: Some 150 million TRB reads were obtained overall (about 1.5 +/- 0.3 million per library). Overall study findings and caveats: CXCR3-positive naive cells carried more hydrophobic TRB CDR3s than CXCR3-negative ones. Between one naive subset and the other, surface CD5 was comparable, and TCR strength was inferred from TRB CDR3 properties.

A remark on this clonotype: Its antigen is as yet unknown.

This CDR3 comprises 14 residues. In germline, CDR1 is SQVTM, CDR2 ANQGSEA. CD45RO-CCR7+CD27+CD95- defined naive CD8+ T cells. It was by 5' RACE with UMI labels that the TRB cDNA libraries were prepared. TCRdb re-called the 5' RACE reads and gives one entry per CDR3 protein, without DNA. This specimen shows around 95,000 distinct CDR3 sequences; the ten leading clones hold less than 1.1%. The genes are TRBV29-1 and TRBJ2-7; there is no DNA to check the TCRdb D call of TRBD2. Material: naive CXCR3+ CD8+ T cells from blood. Subset meaning: CD45RO-CCR7+CD27+CD95- naive CD8+ T cells expressing CXCR3 (TNR3+). The receptor's source is a human donor in good health. Some clones in this sample may be carry-over from other donors' samples. This CDR3 reads CSVMGALGIYEQYF.